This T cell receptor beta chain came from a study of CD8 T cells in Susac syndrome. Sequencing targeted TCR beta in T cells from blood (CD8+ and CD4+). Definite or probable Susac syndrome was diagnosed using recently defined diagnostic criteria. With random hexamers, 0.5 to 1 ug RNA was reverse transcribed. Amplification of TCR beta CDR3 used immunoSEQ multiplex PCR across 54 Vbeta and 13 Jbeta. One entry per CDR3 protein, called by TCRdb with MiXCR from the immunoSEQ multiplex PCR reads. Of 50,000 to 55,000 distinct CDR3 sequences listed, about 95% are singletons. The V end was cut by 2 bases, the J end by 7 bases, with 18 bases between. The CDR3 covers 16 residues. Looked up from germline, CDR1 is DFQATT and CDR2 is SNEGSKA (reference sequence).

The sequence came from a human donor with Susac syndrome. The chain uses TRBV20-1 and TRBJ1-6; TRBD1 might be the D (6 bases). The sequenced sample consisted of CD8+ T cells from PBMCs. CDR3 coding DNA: TGCAGTGCTAGAAGGACGGACAGAAAAGAAAATTCACCCCTCCACTTT. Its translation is CSARRTDRKENSPLHF.